The entry below describes one T cell receptor beta chain. Its antigen is as yet unknown. The data were produced by immunoSEQ multiplex PCR, yet TCRdb's version contains in-frame clones alone and is incomplete. The data hold about 84,000 clones, with roughly 89% observed a single time. The data originate from a study of T cell responses to AZD1222 COVID-19 vaccine. Regarding the study as a whole: AZD1222 recipients seropositive at baseline numbered only six or seven. Vaccine-associated CD4 TCRs ranged over spike, dominating at 160-218 and 743-854. Reportedly, nearly half the spike-specific TCRs target unmutated variant regions.

The sequence was obtained from an adult who received the AZD1222 COVID-19 vaccine. Sequenced material: peripheral blood, taken 28 days after the second AZD1222 dose.

CDR3 amino acids: CASSYLFGTGGAEQYF. DNA for the CDR3: TGTGCCAGCAGTTACCTCTTCGGGACAGGGGGCGCGGAGCAGTACTTC. The chain recombines TRBV6-5 with TRBJ2-7, with TRBD1 matching 12 bases. The CDR3 has 16 amino acids. After removal of 2 bases from V and 7 bases from J, the junction contained 9 bases not matched to a gene. Germline V gene lookup returns CDR1 MNHEY and CDR2 SVGAGI.